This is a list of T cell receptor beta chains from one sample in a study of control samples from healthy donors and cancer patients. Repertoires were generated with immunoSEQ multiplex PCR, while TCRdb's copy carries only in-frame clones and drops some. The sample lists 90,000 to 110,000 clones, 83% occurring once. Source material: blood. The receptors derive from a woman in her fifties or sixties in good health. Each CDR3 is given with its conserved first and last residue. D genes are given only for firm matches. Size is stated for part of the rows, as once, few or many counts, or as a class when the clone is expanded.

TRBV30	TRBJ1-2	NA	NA	TGTGCCTGGAGTGTGGGGGGCAATAATGGCTACACCTTC	CAWSVGGNNGYTF
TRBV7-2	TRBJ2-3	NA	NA	TGTGCCAGCAGCAGCGCAGATACGCAGTATTTT	CASSSADTQYF
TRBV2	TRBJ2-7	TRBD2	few	TGTGCCAGCACGGGCGCCGGGACTAGCGGGAAGGGCTACGAGCAGTACTTC	CASTGAGTSGKGYEQYF
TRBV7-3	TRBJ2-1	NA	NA	TGTGCCAGCAGCCCCTTGGGGGGATCCTACAATGAGCAGTTCTTC	CASSPLGGSYNEQFF
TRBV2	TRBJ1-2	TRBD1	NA	TGTGCCAGCAGTGGTTCCCAGGGGGGATATGGCTACACCTTC	CASSGSQGGYGYTF
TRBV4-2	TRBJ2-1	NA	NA	TGTGCCAGCAGCCCCCCGGGACTTCAAACCCGATCGGAGCAGTTCTTC	CASSPPGLQTRSEQFF
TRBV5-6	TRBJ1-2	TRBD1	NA	TGTGCCAGCAGAAAGACAGGGGGGAACTATGGCTACACCTTC	CASRKTGGNYGYTF
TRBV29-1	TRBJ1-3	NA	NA	TGCAGCGTTGATCATGGAATAGATGGAAACACCATATATTTT	CSVDHGIDGNTIYF
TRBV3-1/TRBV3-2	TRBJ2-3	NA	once	TGTGCCAGCAGCCAAGAGACTGCGGGGACAGATACGCAGTATTTT	CASSQETAGTDTQYF
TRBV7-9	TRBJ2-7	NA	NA	TGTGCCAGTTCGACGGCCTCCTACGAGCAGTACTTC	CASSTASYEQYF
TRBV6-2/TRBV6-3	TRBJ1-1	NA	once	TGTGCCAGCAGTTACGCAGGGGCGAACACTGAAGCTTTCTTT	CASSYAGANTEAFF
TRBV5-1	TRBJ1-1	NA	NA	TGCGCCAGCAGCGGGCGGCAGGCTCATGAAGCTTTCTTT	CASSGRQAHEAFF
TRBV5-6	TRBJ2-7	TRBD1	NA	TGTGCCAGCAGCTTACCGGGACAGAACTACGAGCAGTACTTC	CASSLPGQNYEQYF
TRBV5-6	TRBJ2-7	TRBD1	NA	TGTGCCAGCAGCCTGCCGGGACAGAACTACGAGCAGTACTTC	CASSLPGQNYEQYF
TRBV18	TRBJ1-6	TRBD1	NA	TGTGCCAGCTCACCCGTCCGGAACAGGGGCCGCGTAGGGGGTTCACCCCTCCACTTT	CASSPVRNRGRVGGSPLHF
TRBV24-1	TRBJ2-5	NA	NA	TGTGCCACCAGTGATTTTGGCGAGACCCAGTACTTC	CATSDFGETQYF
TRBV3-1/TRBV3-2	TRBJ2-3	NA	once	TGTGCCAGCAGCCAACCTCCAGGGATGCCAGATACGCAGTATTTT	CASSQPPGMPDTQYF
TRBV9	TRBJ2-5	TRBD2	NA	TGTGCCAGCAGCGTAGCTCAAGCGGGGATCAAAGAGACCCAGTACTTC	CASSVAQAGIKETQYF
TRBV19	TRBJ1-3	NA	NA	TGTGCCAGCAGGGATACAAGATCAAAAAGCTCTGGAAACACCATATATTTT	CASRDTRSKSSGNTIYF
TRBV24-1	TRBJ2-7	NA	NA	TGTGCCACCAGTGATTCTAGACAGATAACGAGCGAGCAGTACTTC	CATSDSRQITSEQYF
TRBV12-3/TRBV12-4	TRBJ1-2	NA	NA	TGTGCCAGTCAGGGACCCAACTATGGCTACACCTTC	CASQGPNYGYTF
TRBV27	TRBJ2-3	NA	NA	TGTGCCAGCAGTTTCATCAGCACAGATACGCAGTATTTT	CASSFISTDTQYF
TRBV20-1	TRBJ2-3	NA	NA	TGCAGTGCTAGCACAGATACGCAGTATTTT	CSASTDTQYF
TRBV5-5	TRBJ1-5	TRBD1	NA	TGTGCCAGCAGCACACAGGGGGCGCCGAATCAGCCCCAGCATTTT	CASSTQGAPNQPQHF
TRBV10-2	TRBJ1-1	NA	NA	TGCGCCAGCAGTGTACTGAACACTGAAGCTTTCTTT	CASSVLNTEAFF
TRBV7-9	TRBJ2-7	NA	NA	TGTGCCAGCAGCCCCCCCTCAACCTCCTACGAGCAGTACTTC	CASSPPSTSYEQYF
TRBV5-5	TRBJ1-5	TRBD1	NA	TGTGCCAGCAGCCATCACCTAAGGGACAGGGTAATTGGGAATCAGCCCCAGCATTTT	CASSHHLRDRVIGNQPQHF
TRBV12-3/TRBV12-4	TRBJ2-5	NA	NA	TGTGCCAGCAGTTTAGAGGGGGAGACCCAGTACTTC	CASSLEGETQYF
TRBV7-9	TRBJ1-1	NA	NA	TGTGCCAGCAGCCCCGGACAGAATGAAGCTTTCTTT	CASSPGQNEAFF
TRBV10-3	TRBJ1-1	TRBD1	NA	TGTGCCACAAGGACAGGGACGGGGAACACTGAAGCTTTCTTT	CATRTGTGNTEAFF
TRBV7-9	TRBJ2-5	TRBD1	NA	TGTGCCAGCAGCCGATTCCGGGACAGGGACCAAGAGACCCAGTACTTC	CASSRFRDRDQETQYF